This T cell receptor beta chain was documented in a study of blood T cell repertoires in COVID-19. This table comes from immunoSEQ multiplex PCR, and its TCRdb copy is limited to in-frame clones, with some not included. This sample has about 86,000 clones, with 85% found just once. The germline V gene has CDR1 MDHEN and CDR2 SYDVKM. V was trimmed by 1 base and J by 5 bases, leaving 18 bases between them. The CDR3 has 17 residues. Sequencing was carried out using peripheral blood. The chain joins TRBV28 to TRBJ1-5; D unresolved. The sequence was collected from a man aged 50-59 years with acute or convalescent COVID-19. The CDR3 loop reads CASSLFRQVNFDQPQHF. The CDR3 DNA is TGTGCCAGCAGTTTATTTCGGCAGGTTAATTTCGATCAGCCCCAGCATTTT.